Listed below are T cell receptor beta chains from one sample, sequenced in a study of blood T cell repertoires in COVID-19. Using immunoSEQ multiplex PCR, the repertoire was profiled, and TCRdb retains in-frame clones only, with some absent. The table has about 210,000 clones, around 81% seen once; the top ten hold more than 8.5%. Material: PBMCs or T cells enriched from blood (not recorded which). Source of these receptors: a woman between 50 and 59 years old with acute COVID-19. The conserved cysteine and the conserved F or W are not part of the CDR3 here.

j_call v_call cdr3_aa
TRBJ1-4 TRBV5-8 ASSLGQGLTNEKLF
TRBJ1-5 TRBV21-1 ASSRDRSNQPQH
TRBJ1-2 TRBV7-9 ASSLTGIYGYT
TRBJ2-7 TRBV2 ASSEANSYSYEQY
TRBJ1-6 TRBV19 ASSMIGVNNSPLH
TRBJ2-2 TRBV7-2 ASSPGHANTGELF
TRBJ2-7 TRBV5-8 ASSPYYGQAYEQY
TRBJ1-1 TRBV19 ASSSLNKPGQQNTEAF
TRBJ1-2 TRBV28 ASSSPPGGADGYT
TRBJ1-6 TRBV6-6 ASSLGQGSSPLH
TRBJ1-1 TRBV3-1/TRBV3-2 ASSNKGATEAF
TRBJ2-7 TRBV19 ASSIGGQGSYEQY
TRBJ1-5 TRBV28 ASSIPGTTNQPQH
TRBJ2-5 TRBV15 ATSRPDIYLQETQY
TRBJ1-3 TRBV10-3 ASQWGDYSGNTIY
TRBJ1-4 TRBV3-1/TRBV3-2 ASSQDNAGMSEKLF
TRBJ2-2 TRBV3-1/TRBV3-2 ASSPTYSGELF
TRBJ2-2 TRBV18 ASSPSSRNTGELF
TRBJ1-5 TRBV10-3 AISGMKGAEPQH
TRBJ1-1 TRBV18 ASSPQQADGAF
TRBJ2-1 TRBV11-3 ASSFLETGGLNEQF
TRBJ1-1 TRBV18 ASSPDRKNTEAF
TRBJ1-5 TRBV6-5 ASRVDSNQPQH
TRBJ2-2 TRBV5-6 ASSLTGGLHTGELF
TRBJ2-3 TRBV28 ASRGTGEDTQY
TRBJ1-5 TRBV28 ASRGRQPQH
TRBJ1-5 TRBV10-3 AISDVARSLNQPQH
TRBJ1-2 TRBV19 ASSTTTGTGHGYT
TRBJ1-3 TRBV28 ASSPTGEGNTIY
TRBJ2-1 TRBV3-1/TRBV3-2 ASSQSRGSNNEQF
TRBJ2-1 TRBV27 ASSLGLAVYNEQF
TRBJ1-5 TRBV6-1 ASSEAWDSHQPQH
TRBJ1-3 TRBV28 ASSRGGLNSGNTIY
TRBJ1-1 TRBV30 AWRQGWNTEAF
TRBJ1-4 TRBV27 ASSLSIDRMGEKLF
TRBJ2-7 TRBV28 ASSVPLGQGYEQY
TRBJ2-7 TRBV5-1 ASSLFGSGSVPGSYEQY
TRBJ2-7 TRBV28 ATRTGHRYEQY
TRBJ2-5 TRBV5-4 ASSLTGFWSQETQY
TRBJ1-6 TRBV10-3 AISAQGVSPLH
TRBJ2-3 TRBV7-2 ASSLQGGRDTQY
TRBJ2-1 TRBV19 ASSTGLAGVAYNEQF
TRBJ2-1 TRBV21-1 ASSRLAGGYNEQF
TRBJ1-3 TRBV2 ASNPVLRGNTIY
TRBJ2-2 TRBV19 ASSIDSRLTGELF
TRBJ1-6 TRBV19 ASSEGGQLNSPLH
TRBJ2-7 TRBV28 ASSSATGRE
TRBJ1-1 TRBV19 ASSILAGLNTEAF
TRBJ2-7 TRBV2 ASSKGGSFYEQY
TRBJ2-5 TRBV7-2 ASSLAGGPGETQY
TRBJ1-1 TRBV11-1 ASSLGGFGTEAF
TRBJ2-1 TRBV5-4 ASSVPGGTNNEQF
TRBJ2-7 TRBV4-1 ASSQAQLAGGVEQY
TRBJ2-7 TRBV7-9 ASSQTSGSYEQY
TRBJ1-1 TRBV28 ASKSGQGFQAGMNTEAF
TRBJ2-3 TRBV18 ASSLGGTDTQY